This record covers a single TCR beta chain. Its target is unknown. This entry belongs to a study of Ad26.COV2.S vaccination and SARS-CoV-2 variants. TCRdb's copy holds only in-frame clones and misses some; the assay was immunoSEQ multiplex PCR. The sample lists about 430,000 clones, approximately 92% seen once, with over 9% in the top ten. Overall study results and limits: Overall T cell responses may have been underestimated by the analyses of TCR breadth and depth.

This sample's treatment: roughly 20 received Ad26.COV2.S at low or high dose, single or two shots; 5 received placebo; per-sample allocation not given. Sampling happened 63 days after the first vaccine or placebo injection. The CDR3 contains 16 residues. Germline lookup yields CDR1 MGHRA and CDR2 YSYEKL. The V and J ends lost 3 bases and 0 bases respectively, with 9 bases between them. The V gene is TRBV4-1, the J gene TRBJ2-6; D call uncertain. The sequence came from a person aged 18-60 years who received the Ad26.COV2.S COVID-19 vaccine or a placebo. The specimen was peripheral blood, collected in a trial of Ad26.COV2.S vaccine versus placebo. CDR3 sequence: CASSHSPSSGANVLTF. CDR3 bases: TGCGCCAGCAGCCATTCACCCAGCTCTGGGGCCAACGTCCTGACTTTC.